The 25 T cell receptor beta chains in this list originate from one sample, sequenced in a study of CD8+ T cells in alopecia areata. cDNA prepared by RNA extraction and subsequent reverse transcription served as the template for sequencing. Sequencing used immunoSEQ multiplex PCR; TCRdb keeps in-frame clones, though not all of them. The profile shows hundreds of thousands of clones, roughly two thirds of them singletons. Sequencing was performed on CD4+ T cells sorted from blood, taken at week 0. All receptors derive from a human donor with alopecia areata.

The rearrangement joins TRBV7-9 to TRBJ1-1; 8 bases match TRBD1. After removal of 5 bases from V and 3 bases from J, the junction contained 2 bases not matched to a gene. Germline CDR1 and CDR2: SEHNR and FQNEAQ (reference sequence). The length of the CDR3 is 13 residues. The DNA of the CDR3 is TGTGCCAGCAGCGCGACAGGGGACACTGAAGCTTTCTTT. Translated, it gives CASSATGDTEAFF.

This chain joins TRBV29-1 and TRBJ2-3; D may correspond to TRBD1 or TRBD2 (6 bases each). The CDR3 consists of 12 residues. V dropped 0 bases and J dropped 10 bases, with 11 bases sitting between them. Germline lookup yields CDR1 SQVTM and CDR2 ANQGSEA. The CDR3, as DNA: TGCAGCGTTGAAGAGGGGGGCATGGCGCAGTATTTT. Its protein is CSVEEGGMAQYF.

The chain joins TRBV30 to TRBJ1-1; unclear D gene. Trimming removed 5 bases from V and 10 bases from J, with 11 bases in between. The CDR3 consists of 10 residues. Germline V gives CDR1 GTSNPN, CDR2 SVGIG (reference sequence). The CDR3 sequence: CAWAPSGAFF. The DNA for the CDR3 is TGTGCCTGGGCTCCGTCAGGAGCTTTCTTT.

There are a few counts of this clone. The chain has TRBV29-1 and TRBJ2-7; no definite D call. The CDR3 is made up of 13 amino acids. V was cut by 5 bases and J by 2 bases, with 13 bases left in between. CDR1 and CDR2 (germline): SQVTM, ANQGSEA. In nucleotides, the CDR3 is TGCAGCGTTAGTGCACACCTCGCCTACGAGCAGTACTTC. It specifies CSVSAHLAYEQYF.

The chain is built from TRBV29-1 and TRBJ1-1; D gene uncertain. Germline CDR1 and CDR2: SQVTM and ANQGSEA. The CDR3 runs to 12 residues. V lost 6 bases and J 4 bases, leaving 12 bases between the germline ends. The DNA for the CDR3 is TGCAGCGTCGCTATTTGGGGCACTGAAGCTTTCTTT. Translated, it gives CSVAIWGTEAFF. Drawing the rest from reference TRBV29-1 and TRBJ1-1, the complete variable domain is SAVISQKPSRDICQRGTSLTIQCQVDSQVTMMFWYRQQPGQSLTLIATANQGSEATYESGFVIDKFPISRPNLTFSTLTVSNMSPEDSSIYLCSVAIWGTEAFFGQGTRLTVV.

The chain employs TRBV2 and TRBJ2-7, with D uncertain. The CDR3 has 11 amino acids. V was cut by 2 bases and J by 8 bases, with 7 bases left in between. Germline CDR1 and CDR2: SNHLY and FYNNEI. The CDR3 region has the DNA TGTGCCAGCAGTGAAACCCAGAAGCAGTACTTC. As protein: CASSETQKQYF. Filled out from reference TRBV2 and TRBJ2-7, the complete variable domain reads EPEVTQTPSHQVTQMGQEVILRCVPISNHLYFYWYRQILGQKVEFLVSFYNNEISEKSEIFDDQFSVERPDGSNFTLKIRSTKLEDSAMYFCASSETQKQYFGPGTRLTVT.

This chain uses TRBV30 with TRBJ1-2, with unresolved D. Germline lookup yields CDR1 GTSNPN and CDR2 SVGIG (reference sequence). The CDR3 has 14 residues. With 0 bases removed from V and 1 base from J, the gap between germline ends came to 9 bases. CDR3 loop: CAWSVPGINYGYTF. DNA of the CDR3: TGTGCCTGGAGTGTACCAGGTATTAACTATGGCTACACCTTC.

The CDR3 loop reads CASSGFGENIQYF. CDR3 sequence (DNA): TGTGCCAGCAGCGGATTCGGGGAAAACATTCAGTACTTC. This sequence joins TRBV7-2 and TRBJ2-4; D may be TRBD2 (5 bases). Germline V gene lookup returns CDR1 SGHTA and CDR2 FQGNSA. Trimming pared 5 bases from V and 5 bases from J, leaving 10 bases between. There are 13 residues in the CDR3. The complete variable domain, with remaining parts taken from reference TRBV7-2 and TRBJ2-4, reads GAGVSQSPSNKVTEKGKDVELRCDPISGHTALYWYRQSLGQGLEFLIYFQGNSAPDKSGLPSDRFSAERTGGSVSTLTIQRTQQEDSAVYLCASSGFGENIQYFGAGTRLSVL.

J is TRBJ2-7 and V is TRBV6-5; no clear D gene. CDR3 size: 15 residues. V was cut by 4 bases and J by 3 bases, with 16 bases left in between. In germline, CDR1 is MNHEY, CDR2 SVGAGI. CDR3 sequence: CASSFWRPLIYEQYF. In nucleotides, the CDR3 is TGTGCCAGCAGTTTCTGGCGCCCTCTCATCTACGAGCAGTACTTC.

The rearrangement uses TRBV10-3 and TRBJ2-4; no reliable D call. This CDR3 spans 13 amino acids. Germline CDR1 ENHRY, CDR2 SYGVKD. V was cut by 5 bases and J by 6 bases, with 11 bases left in between. The CDR3 loop is CAISPGSANIQYF. The CDR3, as DNA: TGTGCCATCAGTCCCGGGTCCGCAAACATTCAGTACTTC.

The V and J genes are TRBV27 and TRBJ1-4; 7 bases map to TRBD1. The V gene end was trimmed by 4 bases and the J gene end by 5 bases; junction bases not matched to a gene: 4. The CDR3 has 14 residues. Germline V lookup: CDR1 MNHEY, CDR2 SMNVEV (reference sequence). The CDR3 is CASSWGTVNEKLFF. Written as DNA, the CDR3 is TGTGCCAGCAGTTGGGGGACAGTAAATGAAAAACTGTTTTTT.

Here the CDR3 reads CASSPPVQETQYF. The CDR3 DNA reads TGTGCCAGCTCACCACCCGTGCAAGAGACCCAGTACTTC. V is TRBV18 and J is TRBJ2-5; D ambiguous. Germline CDR1 reads KGHSH; CDR2 reads LQKENI. Trimming shortened V by 0 bases and J by 2 bases, and 4 bases separated the two germline ends. The CDR3 totals 13 residues.

The genes are TRBV5-4 and TRBJ2-5, with a weak D call TRBD1 (6 bases). Germline CDR1 is SGHNT and CDR2 is YYREEE (reference sequence). Trimming removed 0 bases from V and 5 bases from J, with 17 bases in between. This CDR3 has 16 amino acids. The CDR3 sequence is CASSLGTGRKGETQYF. In DNA, the CDR3 is TGTGCCAGCAGCTTGGGAACAGGGCGGAAGGGGGAGACCCAGTACTTC.

The CDR3 region is CASSRSGTERQTQYF. CDR3 nucleotide sequence: TGTGCCAGCAGCCGATCGGGGACAGAGAGGCAGACCCAGTACTTC. This rearrangement joins TRBV9 to TRBJ2-5, with 7 bases aligning to TRBD1. V gave up 4 bases and J gave up 6 bases; unmatched junction bases: 12. This CDR3 has 15 amino acids. Per the germline V gene, CDR1 is SGDLS and CDR2 is YYNGEE.

The V call is TRBV7-3, the J call TRBJ1-2; 7 bases match TRBD1. CDR3 length equals 13 residues. Germline loops: CDR1 SGHTA, CDR2 FQGTGA. The J segment lost 6 bases and the V segment lost 1 base, leaving 2 bases of the junction unmatched. The CDR3 region is CASSLSQGDGYTF. Here the CDR3 DNA reads TGTGCCAGCAGCTTAAGTCAGGGGGATGGCTACACCTTC.

The chain joins TRBV2 to TRBJ1-5, with TRBD1 as a possible D gene (6 bases). V lost 7 bases and J lost 1, with 11 bases in between. CDR3 length equals 14 residues. Per the germline V gene, CDR1 is SNHLY and CDR2 is FYNNEI. CDR3 nucleotides: TGTGCCAGCACCAGGGGAGTAAGCAATCAGCCCCAGCATTTT. Translation gives CASTRGVSNQPQHF.

V is TRBV7-2 and J is TRBJ2-2; 8 bases fit TRBD2. The CDR3 loop spans 15 amino acids. From germline, CDR1 is SGHTA and CDR2 FQGNSA. With V trimmed by 3 bases and J by 3 bases, 3 bases remained unmatched. The CDR3, as DNA: TGTGCCAGCAGCTTTCTAGCGGGCGACACCGGGGAGCTGTTTTTT. Amino acid sequence: CASSFLAGDTGELFF.

This CDR3 is CASSVALAGELFF. The CDR3 nucleotides read TGTGCCAGCAGCGTAGCACTTGCCGGGGAGCTGTTTTTT. The rearrangement links TRBV9 to TRBJ2-2; D unresolved. V was pared by 0 bases and J by 6 bases, with 6 bases between. The CDR3 totals 13 residues. Per the germline V gene, CDR1 is SGDLS and CDR2 is YYNGEE.

The chain links TRBV15 to TRBJ1-6; TRBD1 matches 9 bases. V was clipped by 3 bases and J by 7 bases; unmatched bases: 1. The CDR3 spans 14 residues. Germline loops: CDR1 LNHNV, CDR2 YYDKDF (reference sequence). The CDR3: CATSRGTGNSPLHF. For the CDR3, the DNA is TGTGCCACCAGCAGGGGGACAGGGAATTCACCCCTCCACTTT.

The chain joins TRBV18 to TRBJ1-1; D call uncertain. This CDR3 has 16 residues. Between the trimmed V and J ends, which lost 0 bases and 1 base, there was a span of 12 bases. CDR1 and CDR2 from the germline V gene are KGHSH and LQKENI. The CDR3 bases are TGTGCCAGCTCACCACCGCAAAGACCGAGGAACACTGAAGCTTTCTTT. This translates into CASSPPQRPRNTEAFF.

The chain joins TRBV7-2 to TRBJ2-5, with a weak D call TRBD2 (5 bases). V lost 5 bases to trimming and J lost 5 bases, with 18 bases between them. From germline, CDR1 is SGHTA and CDR2 FQGNSA. This CDR3 comprises 15 residues. The CDR3 loop is CASSDPRTAKETQYF. In DNA form, the CDR3 reads TGTGCCAGCAGCGACCCCCGGACTGCCAAGGAGACCCAGTACTTC.

This clone was found once. The rearrangement joins TRBV29-1 to TRBJ2-2; 11 positions agree with TRBD1. The CDR3 totals 15 residues. Germline V CDR1 and CDR2: SQVTM, ANQGSEA. V was clipped by 1 base and J by 4 bases; unmatched bases: 2. DNA for the CDR3: TGCAGCGTTGAAGGGACAGGGGGCACCACCGGGGAGCTGTTTTTT. Residues: CSVEGTGGTTGELFF.

This chain joins TRBV5-1 and TRBJ1-6; D not resolved. Trimming shortened V by 2 bases and J by 7 bases, and 13 bases separated the two germline ends. Germline V lookup: CDR1 SGHRS, CDR2 YFSETQ. This CDR3 has 15 amino acids. The CDR3 DNA follows: TGCGCCAGCAGCTTCCAGGACGGATTAAATTCACCCCTCCACTTT. It codes for CASSFQDGLNSPLHF.

V gene TRBV30 combines with J gene TRBJ1-2; the D is unclear. The CDR3 loop spans 11 amino acids. Germline CDR1 GTSNPN, CDR2 SVGIG (reference sequence). Trimming cost V 7 bases and J 3 bases, with 9 bases left between them. CDR3 DNA sequence: TGTGCCTTGACGGAATACTATGGCTACACCTTC. This translates into CALTEYYGYTF.

This chain links TRBV9 with TRBJ2-3; D is perhaps TRBD2 (5 bases). Looked up from germline, CDR1 is SGDLS and CDR2 is YYNGEE. Trimming cost V 0 bases and J 1 base, with 18 bases left between them. The CDR3 is 18 amino acids. The CDR3 region is CASSVGASLAVGTDTQYF. CDR3 nucleotides: TGTGCCAGCAGCGTAGGAGCCTCTCTAGCAGTCGGCACAGATACGCAGTATTTT.